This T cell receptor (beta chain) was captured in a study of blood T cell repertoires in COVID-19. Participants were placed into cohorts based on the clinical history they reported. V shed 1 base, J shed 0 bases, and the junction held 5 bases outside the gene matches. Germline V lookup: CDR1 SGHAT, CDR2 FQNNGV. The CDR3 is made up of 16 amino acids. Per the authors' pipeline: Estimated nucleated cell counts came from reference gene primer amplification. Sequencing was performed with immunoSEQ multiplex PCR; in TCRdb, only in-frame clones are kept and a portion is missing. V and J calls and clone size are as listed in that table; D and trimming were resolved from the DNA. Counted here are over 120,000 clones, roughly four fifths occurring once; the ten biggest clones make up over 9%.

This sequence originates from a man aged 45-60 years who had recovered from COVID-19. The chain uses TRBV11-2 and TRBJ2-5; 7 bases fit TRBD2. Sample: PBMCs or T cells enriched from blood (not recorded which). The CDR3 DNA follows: TGTGCCAGCAGCTTAGCCGCGACTAGCCACCAAGAGACCCAGTACTTC. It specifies CASSLAATSHQETQYF.